This TCR beta chain was identified during a study of T cell responses to AZD1222 COVID-19 vaccine. Points from the study as a whole: Epitopes outside B.1.351 and B.1.1.7 mutated regions reportedly drew nearly half of spike TCRs. The donor cohort was predominantly white British with a female majority, and clonal diversity may have been underestimated. Spike was spanned by vaccine-associated CD4 TCRs, with dominance at 160-218 and 743-854.

Trimming left V 4 bases short and J 6 bases short, with 10 bases between. The germline V gene has CDR1 SGHTA and CDR2 FQGNSA. The CDR3 contains 12 residues. Concerning this clone: Its antigen is not identified.

Measured with immunoSEQ multiplex PCR; TCRdb has only the in-frame clones, and not every one. The data show roughly 50,000 clones, with about 89% seen just once and roughly 5.3% held by the top ten. The clonotype was recovered from an adult who received the AZD1222 COVID-19 vaccine. The sample here was peripheral blood, taken 28 days after the second AZD1222 dose. The chain employs TRBV7-2 and TRBJ2-7; unclear D gene. The CDR3 DNA is TGTGCCAGCAGCTCCAAATCGGGCGAGCAGTACTTC. This codes for CASSSKSGEQYF.